The 29 T cell receptor beta chains below were found in one sample sequenced in a study of cytomegalovirus exposure and HLA in healthy donors. The primer mix had 60 Vbeta and 13 Jbeta primers. Sequencing used immunoSEQ multiplex PCR; TCRdb keeps in-frame clones, though not all of them. Of around 190,000 clones listed, 79% are singletons. Sequenced: PBMCs. Receptors originate from a woman between 50 and 59 years old in good health and CMV-seronegative.

V usage is TRBV7-2 and J usage is TRBJ2-3, with TRBD2 matching 8 bases. The CDR3 covers 17 residues. In germline, CDR1 is SGHTA, CDR2 FQGNSA. The trim removed 8 bases at V and 8 bases at J, leaving 21 bases unmatched. The CDR3 DNA reads TGTGCCAGCCTGCGTGATGGGACTAGGAATGGTGCAGCTACGCAGTATTTT. Protein product: CASLRDGTRNGAATQYF.

This chain links TRBV27 with TRBJ1-1; 11 nucleotides align to TRBD1. Germline V lookup: CDR1 MNHEY, CDR2 SMNVEV (reference sequence). This CDR3 has 17 amino acids. Trimming at V came to 3 bases and at J to 1 base, leaving 7 bases not matched to a gene. CDR3 sequence: CASSFDRTGGANTEAFF. The CDR3 region has the DNA TGTGCCAGCAGTTTTGACAGGACAGGGGGCGCGAACACTGAAGCTTTCTTT.

The chain has TRBV4-1 and TRBJ2-2; D is possibly TRBD1 (7 bases). Germline-derived CDR1 and CDR2 are MGHRA and YSYEKL. V dropped 0 bases and J dropped 5 bases, with 16 bases sitting between them. The CDR3 is 17 amino acids. Written as DNA, the CDR3 is TGCGCCAGCAGCCAAGAGGGGCAGGGGGGTCGTACCGGGGAGCTGTTTTTT. It yields the protein CASSQEGQGGRTGELFF.

In DNA form, the CDR3 reads TGTGCCAGCAGGGCAGGGCTCCCAGCTAAAAACATTCAGTACTTC. Translated, it gives CASRAGLPAKNIQYF. The genes are TRBV2 and TRBJ2-4, with D perhaps matching TRBD1 (5 bases). Germline CDR1 SNHLY, CDR2 FYNNEI. The CDR3 has 15 residues. V lost 6 bases, J lost 4 bases, and 16 bases lay in between.

The chain is built from TRBV28 and TRBJ2-3, with D tentatively TRBD1 (5 bases). Per germline, CDR1 MDHEN and CDR2 SYDVKM. This CDR3 comprises 13 residues. V lost 5 bases and J lost 4, with 10 bases in between. The CDR3: CASSHPGSDTQYF. The CDR3, as DNA: TGTGCCAGCAGTCACCCAGGGTCAGATACGCAGTATTTT.

The genes are TRBV7-2 and TRBJ1-1, with 11 bases lining up with TRBD1. The CDR3 is 15 amino acids. From germline, CDR1 is SGHTA and CDR2 FQGNSA. The V gene end was trimmed by 6 bases and the J gene end by 4 bases; junction bases not matched to a gene: 7. CDR3 sequence reads: CASSFIGQGATEAFF. The DNA for the CDR3 is TGTGCCAGCAGTTTTATCGGACAGGGGGCCACTGAAGCTTTCTTT.

The CDR3 bases are TGTGCCAGCAAAGGGACAGGGCTCTCCTACGAGCAGTACTTC. Translating it yields CASKGTGLSYEQYF. V is TRBV2 and J is TRBJ2-7, with 9 bases aligning to TRBD1. The CDR3 spans 14 residues. Germline-derived CDR1 and CDR2 are SNHLY and FYNNEI. V trimming: 7 bases; J trimming: 0 bases; junction bases outside the gene matches: 4.

The CDR3, as DNA: TGTGCCAGCAAGGACAGGGGAACAGACAATGAGCAGTTCTTC. Translated, it gives CASKDRGTDNEQFF. The chain carries TRBV2 and TRBJ2-1; TRBD1 aligns across 9 bases. The CDR3 is made up of 14 amino acids. Trimming cost V 7 bases and J 5 bases; bases outside gene matches: 6. Germline V CDR1 and CDR2: SNHLY, FYNNEI.

As for this clone: The sample contains more than one DNA sequence encoding this CDR3. The chain recombines TRBV5-1 with TRBJ2-1, with 7 bases fitting TRBD2. The junction had 0 bases not matched to a gene; V was cut back by 0 bases and J by 0 bases. Germline V lookup: CDR1 SGHRS, CDR2 YFSETQ. The CDR3 consists of 15 residues. CDR3 nucleotides: TGCGCCAGCAGCTTGGGCGGGGGCTCCTACAATGAGCAGTTCTTC. Protein product: CASSLGGGSYNEQFF.

The CDR3 sequence: CASSVGHWDSPLHF. The CDR3 coding sequence is TGTGCCAGCAGCGTGGGACACTGGGACTCACCCCTCCACTTT. V usage is TRBV9 and J usage is TRBJ1-6; D may be TRBD1 (6 bases). The CDR3 extends over 14 amino acids. Trimming left V 2 bases short and J 10 bases short, with 13 bases between. CDR1 SGDLS and CDR2 YYNGEE come from the germline V gene.

The V and J genes are TRBV21-1 and TRBJ1-3. TRBV21-1 counts as a pseudogene. The CDR3 has 13 amino acids. The CDR3 DNA reads TGTGCCAGCAGCAAGACTGGTGGAAACACCATATATTTT. Translated: CASSKTGGNTIYF.

V and J are TRBV5-5 and TRBJ2-7; 15 bases are a match to TRBD2. V gave up 0 bases and J gave up 5 bases; unmatched junction bases: 9. This CDR3 comprises 18 residues. The germline V gene has CDR1 SGHKS and CDR2 YYEKEE (reference sequence). The CDR3 nucleotides are TGTGCCAGCAGCTTGGCCGGTGGGACTAGCGGGAGGTCCCACGAGCAGTACTTC. It codes for CASSLAGGTSGRSHEQYF.

In its sample, this clone was seen a few times. This rearrangement joins TRBV2 to TRBJ2-2; D may be TRBD2 (6 bases). CDR1 and CDR2 from the germline V gene are SNHLY and FYNNEI. Trimming cost V 8 bases and J 1 base, with 20 bases left between them. CDR3 length: 17 residues. The chain's CDR3 is CASSSSPRGMNTGELFF. For the CDR3, the DNA is TGTGCCAGCTCCAGCTCCCCTCGGGGGATGAACACCGGGGAGCTGTTTTTT.

The V call is TRBV29-1, the J call TRBJ1-2; D might be TRBD1 (6 bases). The CDR3 runs to 11 residues. Germline lookup yields CDR1 SQVTM and CDR2 ANQGSEA. V was pared by 4 bases and J by 7 bases, with 10 bases between. CDR3 in amino acids: CSVGQAGGYTF. The CDR3, as DNA: TGCAGCGTTGGACAGGCAGGTGGCTACACCTTC.

This chain joins TRBV4-3 and TRBJ2-5, with 11 bases fitting TRBD2. CDR3 length: 15 amino acids. Trimming took 3 bases from V and 7 from J; bases not matched to a gene: 7. Germline assignment: CDR1 LGHNA and CDR2 YSLEER. The CDR3 loop is CASSHSTLAGGTQYF. The CDR3 nucleotides read TGCGCCAGCAGCCATTCAACCCTAGCGGGGGGGACCCAGTACTTC.

V gene TRBV5-1 combines with J gene TRBJ2-7; unclear D gene. The V and J ends lost 1 base and 0 bases respectively, with 8 bases between them. Germline CDR1 and CDR2: SGHRS and YFSETQ. The CDR3 spans 14 residues. In DNA form, the CDR3 reads TGCGCCAGCAGCTTGAGCCCTGGCTCCTACGAGCAGTACTTC. Protein product: CASSLSPGSYEQYF.

CDR3 bases: TGTGCCAGCAAAAAGATAGCGGGAGGCACCTACGAGCAGTACTTC. Its translation: CASKKIAGGTYEQYF. The chain combines TRBV6-5 with TRBJ2-7; 10 bases agree with TRBD2. Germline CDR1 reads MNHEY; CDR2 reads SVGAGI. Trimming cost V 7 bases and J 2 bases; bases outside gene matches: 8. This CDR3 comprises 15 residues.

V is TRBV9 and J is TRBJ2-2, with D possibly TRBD2 on 6 matching bases. The germline CDR1 and CDR2 sequences are SGDLS and YYNGEE. The length of the CDR3 is 14 residues. V was cut by 4 bases and J by 5 bases, with 12 bases left in between. The CDR3, as DNA: TGTGCCAGCAGCCCGCCCAGCGGGACCGGGGAGCTGTTTTTT. Translated, it gives CASSPPSGTGELFF.

The chain is built from TRBV10-3 and TRBJ2-1, with 8 bases matching TRBD1. Losses at the gene ends were 4 bases for V and 15 bases for J; bases not matched to a gene: 5. This CDR3 region has 11 residues. Per the germline V gene, CDR1 is ENHRY and CDR2 is SYGVKD. The chain's CDR3 is CAISGDRLWFF. In nucleotides, the CDR3 is TGTGCCATCAGTGGGGACAGGTTGTGGTTCTTC.

This clone was seen once. This chain joins TRBV7-2 and TRBJ1-6; no firm D call. Germline V gene data show CDR1 as SGHTA and CDR2 as FQGNSA. CDR3 length: 16 residues. V lost 6 bases and J 1 base, leaving 13 bases between the germline ends. The CDR3 DNA reads TGTGCCAGCAGTAAACTTTGGGAGTCCTATAATTCACCCCTCCACTTT. This codes for CASSKLWESYNSPLHF.

This clone was observed a handful of times. This chain links TRBV27 with TRBJ2-7, with 7 positions matching TRBD1. The CDR3 has 15 residues. V shed 8 bases, J shed 6 bases, and the junction held 16 bases outside the gene matches. CDR1 and CDR2 from the germline V gene are MNHEY and SMNVEV (reference sequence). The CDR3 loop reads CASPRPRGPWGEQYF. The CDR3 nucleotides are TGTGCCAGCCCCCGGCCGAGGGGGCCTTGGGGCGAGCAGTACTTC.

This chain uses TRBV19 with TRBJ2-7, with 11 bases identical to TRBD1. CDR3 length equals 15 residues. Germline lookup yields CDR1 LNHDA and CDR2 SQIVND (reference sequence). CDR3 sequence: CATTWGTGGNYEQYF. The CDR3 DNA reads TGTGCGACGACGTGGGGGACAGGGGGAAACTACGAGCAGTACTTC.

This rearrangement joins TRBV7-2 to TRBJ1-4; the match to TRBD1 covers 7 bases. Per germline, CDR1 SGHTA and CDR2 FQGNSA. This CDR3 region has 17 residues. J lost 0 bases, V lost 1 base, and 5 bases had no gene match. As DNA, the CDR3 is TGTGCCAGCAGCTTAGTGGGCGGGACAGCAACTAATGAAAAACTGTTTTTT. Protein sequence: CASSLVGGTATNEKLFF.

This clone is a singleton in its sample. CDR3 bases: TGTGCCAGCAGCCCGGTTAACAATGAGCAGTTCTTC. It codes for CASSPVNNEQFF. The chain employs TRBV6-6 and TRBJ2-1, with D uncertain. CDR3 length: 12 amino acids. Germline CDR1 and CDR2: MNHNY and SVGAGI (reference sequence). Trimming cost V 6 bases and J 5 bases, with 8 bases left between them.

This chain joins TRBV6-6 and TRBJ1-1; no clear D. This CDR3 contains 14 residues. Germline assignment: CDR1 MNHNY and CDR2 SVGAGI (reference sequence). Trimming removed 2 bases at V and 3 bases at J, with 10 bases between. The chain's CDR3 is CASSYVPRDTEAFF. In nucleotides, the CDR3 is TGTGCCAGCAGTTACGTCCCGCGGGACACTGAAGCTTTCTTT.

The chain uses TRBV6-5 and TRBJ2-7; 7 nucleotides line up with TRBD1. Losses at the gene ends were 2 bases for V and 1 base for J; bases not matched to a gene: 5. The V gene's germline CDR1 is MNHEY and CDR2 SVGAGI. This CDR3 region has 15 residues. For the CDR3, the DNA is TGTGCCAGCAGTTACATCGGGGACAGATCCTACGAGCAGTACTTC. Translation gives CASSYIGDRSYEQYF.

This clone was seen just once. The chain has TRBV7-9 and TRBJ2-7; possibly TRBD1 for D (6 bases). The V gene's germline CDR1 is SEHNR and CDR2 FQNEAQ (reference sequence). The CDR3 consists of 14 residues. The V gene lost 2 bases and the J gene lost 6 bases, with 14 bases spanning the gap. CDR3 sequence reads: CASSLNRAASEQYF. The CDR3 region has the DNA TGTGCCAGCAGCTTAAACAGGGCTGCGAGCGAGCAGTACTTC.

On this clone: The junction does not match germline at one end; this may be a read error. This sequence joins TRBV7-9 and TRBJ2-7; a weak D match, TRBD2 (5 bases). This CDR3 spans 10 amino acids. The germline CDR1 and CDR2 sequences are SEHNR and FQNEAQ (reference sequence). The CDR3 DNA is TGTTCCAGCAGCGAGGGAGAGCAGTACTTC. Translating it yields CSSSEGEQYF.

CDR3 protein: CASSQAQGRDEKLFF. The DNA of the CDR3 is TGTGCCAGCAGTCAAGCACAGGGTCGGGATGAAAAACTGTTTTTT. The rearrangement links TRBV5-4 to TRBJ1-4; the D gene is possibly TRBD1 (6 bases). CDR3 length equals 15 residues. Germline V CDR1 and CDR2: SGHNT, YYREEE (reference sequence). Trimming removed 5 bases at V and 6 bases at J, with 17 bases between.